Following are 16 T cell receptor beta chains from one sample sequenced in a study of T cell changes during pregnancy in multiple sclerosis. Using immunoSEQ multiplex PCR, the repertoire was profiled, and TCRdb retains in-frame clones only, with some absent. The sample contains 75,000 to 100,000 clones, around 92% of which appear only once. The sequencing here drew on peripheral blood, taken after pregnancy. These receptors all stem from a female donor in good health, enrolled as a control in a pregnancy study.

V gene TRBV7-9 combines with J gene TRBJ1-2; 7 nucleotides align to TRBD1. V shed 5 bases, J shed 8 bases, and the junction held 8 bases outside the gene matches. This CDR3 spans 13 amino acids. Germline V gene lookup returns CDR1 SEHNR and CDR2 FQNEAQ (reference sequence). The CDR3 here is CASSVTGAGGYTF. As DNA, the CDR3 is TGTGCCAGCAGCGTCACAGGGGCGGGGGGCTACACCTTC.

The chain links TRBV28 to TRBJ1-2; 11 nucleotides match TRBD1. This CDR3 region has 15 residues. V trimming: 5 bases; J trimming: 7 bases; junction bases outside the gene matches: 9. Looked up from germline, CDR1 is MDHEN and CDR2 is SYDVKM. CDR3 nucleotide sequence: TGTGCCAGCAGTATACGGACAGGGGGCGGTCGTGGCTACACCTTC. Its translation is CASSIRTGGGRGYTF.

This clone was observed a few times. The chain links TRBV19 to TRBJ1-6; 9 nucleotides line up with TRBD1. The CDR3 loop spans 15 amino acids. V shed 5 bases, J shed 5 bases, and the junction held 4 bases outside the gene matches. Germline V CDR1 and CDR2: LNHDA, SQIVND (reference sequence). In DNA, the CDR3 is TGTGCCAGTAGTTCCCGGGACAGGGATAATTCACCCCTCCACTTT. Translating it yields CASSSRDRDNSPLHF.

The gene calls are TRBV28 and TRBJ2-5, with D unresolved. This CDR3 contains 15 residues. Germline CDR1 and CDR2: MDHEN and SYDVKM. V was clipped by 2 bases and J by 0 bases, with 10 bases between them. CDR3 DNA: TGTGCCAGCAGTTTAGCCCCGACAAACCAAGAGACCCAGTACTTC. Its translation: CASSLAPTNQETQYF.

The chain employs TRBV7-9 and TRBJ2-3, with D possibly matching TRBD2 (6 bases). The V end lost 9 bases, the J end lost 6 bases, and 16 bases lay between the germline ends. The CDR3 has 13 residues. Looked up from germline, CDR1 is SEHNR and CDR2 is FQNEAQ (reference sequence). The CDR3 region is CASSGGGLDTQYF. The CDR3 DNA sequence: TGTGCCAGTTCTGGTGGGGGGTTGGATACGCAGTATTTT.

This rearrangement joins TRBV25-1 to TRBJ2-1, with D possibly being TRBD1 (6 bases). Germline V gives CDR1 MGHDK, CDR2 SYGVNS. With 4 bases removed from V and 3 bases from J, the gap between germline ends came to 10 bases. This CDR3 contains 14 residues. The CDR3 sequence: CASSGIGGYNEQFF. In DNA, the CDR3 is TGTGCCAGCAGTGGCATAGGGGGCTACAATGAGCAGTTCTTC.

The chain links TRBV7-2 to TRBJ2-7, with D perhaps matching TRBD2 (5 bases). The germline V gene encodes CDR1 SGHTA and CDR2 FQGNSA. This CDR3 is built from 16 residues. V gave up 1 base and J gave up 2 bases, with 15 bases separating them. For the CDR3, the DNA is TGTGCCAGCAGCTTAGTTAGCCTAGCCACAACCTACGAGCAGTACTTC. Its translation is CASSLVSLATTYEQYF.

This clone has ten or more counts. CDR3 sequence: CASRYRNTEAFF. The CDR3 DNA reads TGTGCCAGTAGGTACAGGAACACTGAAGCTTTCTTT. The chain combines TRBV19 with TRBJ1-1, with D uncertain. Germline lookup yields CDR1 LNHDA and CDR2 SQIVND (reference sequence). This CDR3 contains 12 residues. V was trimmed by 6 bases and J by 1 base, leaving 6 bases between them.

The chain joins TRBV7-2 to TRBJ1-5, with 9 bases aligning to TRBD1. With 1 base clipped from V and 2 bases from J, the junction kept 6 bases outside the gene matches. Germline V lookup: CDR1 SGHTA, CDR2 FQGNSA. CDR3 size: 17 residues. The CDR3 DNA follows: TGTGCCAGCAGCTTAGGGGGACAGGGCTCGGGCAATCAGCCCCAGCATTTT. Protein sequence: CASSLGGQGSGNQPQHF.

The J gene is TRBJ1-5, the V gene TRBV18; D remains ambiguous. Germline CDR1 reads KGHSH; CDR2 reads LQKENI. Between the trimmed V and J ends, which lost 6 bases and 6 bases, there was a span of 12 bases. This CDR3 region has 13 residues. In DNA, the CDR3 is TGTGCCAGCTCCCCAGCGGGTGGTCAGCCCCAGCATTTT. Protein: CASSPAGGQPQHF.

The genes are TRBV7-2 and TRBJ1-6; D may be TRBD1 (5 bases). The CDR3 is 17 amino acids. The germline V gene has CDR1 SGHTA and CDR2 FQGNSA. The V and J ends lost 6 bases and 4 bases respectively, with 19 bases between them. CDR3 DNA: TGTGCCAGCAGACGGAGGGGAGGCTCATTATATAATTCACCCCTCCACTTT. Its protein product is CASRRRGGSLYNSPLHF.

The chain carries TRBV5-5 and TRBJ2-5; tentative D call: TRBD2 (6 bases). V lost 0 bases, J lost 4 bases, and 10 bases lay in between. Germline V gives CDR1 SGHKS, CDR2 YYEKEE (reference sequence). There are 14 residues in the CDR3. CDR3 DNA sequence: TGTGCCAGCAGCTTGGTCGGTAGCGGAGAGACCCAGTACTTC. It is translated as CASSLVGSGETQYF. Looking up the rest from reference TRBV5-5 and TRBJ2-5 gives the full variable domain: DAGVTQSPTHLIKTRGQQVTLRCSPISGHKSVSWYQQVLGQGPQFIFQYYEKEERGRGNFPDRFSARQFPNYSSELNVNALLLGDSALYLCASSLVGSGETQYFGPGTRLLVL.

The genes are TRBV5-1 and TRBJ2-5; the match to TRBD1 covers 7 bases. CDR1 is SGHRS, CDR2 YFSETQ, per germline. The V segment lost 5 bases and the J segment 4 bases; nucleotides outside the gene matches: 11. CDR3 length equals 15 residues. The CDR3 DNA is TGCGCCAGCAGGGCGAGAACAGGGGTATCAGAGACCCAGTACTTC. Translation: CASRARTGVSETQYF.

This chain links TRBV5-1 with TRBJ1-2, with 7 bases matching TRBD1. V was pared by 4 bases and J by 2 bases, with 5 bases of the junction left unmatched. Germline CDR1 SGHRS, CDR2 YFSETQ. The CDR3 length is 14 residues. The CDR3 bases are TGCGCCAGCAGCGAGAAACAGGGGAACTATGGCTACACCTTC. Residues: CASSEKQGNYGYTF.

This chain joins TRBV21-1 and TRBJ1-2; TRBD1, the D gene given by the table, was not confirmed from the DNA. TRBV21-1 is a pseudogene. The length of the CDR3 is 16 residues. The CDR3 bases are TGTGCCAGCAGCAAAGTCAATGGCAGGCCGAACTATGGCTACACCTTC. This gives the protein CASSKVNGRPNYGYTF.

The chain has TRBV27 and TRBJ1-1, with a tentative D call TRBD1 (6 bases). Per germline, CDR1 MNHEY and CDR2 SMNVEV (reference sequence). The V and J ends lost 4 bases and 10 bases respectively, with 13 bases between them. This CDR3 region has 12 residues. CDR3 sequence reads: CASSSPQGRAFF. CDR3 nucleotide sequence: TGTGCCAGCAGTTCGCCACAGGGCCGAGCTTTCTTT.